Here is one TCR beta chain with its context. What it recognizes is unknown. The data were obtained in a study of shared clonotypes between healthy human individuals. TCRdb keeps only in-frame clones here, not all; method: immunoSEQ multiplex PCR. The sample consists of around 120,000 clones, about 67% of them appearing once. General study results and limits: Among non-shared clonotypes, generation probabilities were lower than among those shared by all four donors. Depth was large, yet rarefaction showed that sorted-subset sequencing was incomplete.

Sequenced: memory CD8+ T cells sorted from blood. Subset meaning: CD45RO+ cells pooled with CCR7-negative TemRA cells. The source of this sequence is a woman in her 30s in good health.

The CDR3 is CSVGNRRGGPNTGELFF. Written as DNA, the CDR3 is TGCAGCGTTGGCAACCGGCGCGGAGGCCCGAACACCGGGGAGCTGTTTTTT. This sequence joins TRBV29-1 and TRBJ2-2; D is perhaps TRBD2 (5 bases). CDR3 size: 17 residues. The V end lost 4 bases, the J end lost 0 bases, and 18 bases lay between the germline ends. Germline V CDR1 and CDR2: SQVTM, ANQGSEA.